The present TCR beta chain was sequenced within a study of monozygotic twins with inflammatory bowel disease. General study points: IBD patients carried less diverse TCRbeta repertoires (inverse Simpson) than healthy co-twins.

For this clonotype: The antigen is not known.

TCRdb re-called the 5' RACE reads; one entry per CDR3 protein, DNA not given. In total, the table holds approximately 390,000 distinct CDR3 sequences. The clonotype originates from a human donor with ulcerative colitis or Crohn's disease, or a healthy co-twin of an affected twin (not recorded which). Sequencing was performed on blood.

This CDR3 reads CASSRTLAGFSGANVLTF. The V call is TRBV6-1, the J call TRBJ2-6; the D call from TCRdb, TRBD2, cannot be confirmed without DNA. This CDR3 is built from 18 residues. CDR1 MNHNS and CDR2 SASEGT come from the germline V gene.